This TCR beta chain was observed in a study of beta chain features in type 1 diabetes. V was pared by 7 bases and J by 4 bases, with 4 bases of the junction left unmatched. The CDR3 is made up of 14 amino acids. The germline V gene has CDR1 MNHEY and CDR2 SMNVEV (reference sequence). About this clone: Its antigen remains unidentified.

A CD45RO/CCR7/CD25/CD127/CD95/CD27 panel sorted naive, central memory, regulatory and stem cell-like memory CD4+ cells. The sequenced template was cDNA made from the entire isolated RNA. The table came from immunoSEQ multiplex PCR; TCRdb's copy has only in-frame clones and leaves some out. The sample records 250,000 to 300,000 clones, roughly a quarter being singletons. Study-wide results and caveats: In all four CD4+ subsets, TCRB CDR3 length was significantly, moderately reduced in type 1 diabetes.

This chain links TRBV27 with TRBJ2-7; 13 bases align to TRBD2. The receptor was isolated from a woman aged 25 to 39 with type 1 diabetes. The sequenced sample was naive CD4+ T cells from blood. The CDR3 coding sequence is TGTGCCAGCAACCGACTAGCGGGAGGTTACGAGCAGTACTTC. Residues: CASNRLAGGYEQYF.